This record concerns one T cell receptor beta chain sequence. Method: immunoSEQ multiplex PCR; TCRdb's copy keeps in-frame clones and lacks some. The sample has over 120,000 clones; about 86% are singletons. The sample is drawn from a study of T cell responses to AZD1222 COVID-19 vaccine. Germline CDR1 and CDR2: SGDLS and YYNGEE. Trimming at V came to 5 bases and at J to 8 bases, leaving 10 bases not matched to a gene. This CDR3 spans 14 amino acids. Specimen: peripheral blood, collected 28 days after the second AZD1222 dose. The sequence was obtained from an adult who received the AZD1222 COVID-19 vaccine. The chain recombines TRBV9 with TRBJ1-3, with 7 bases fitting TRBD1. CDR3 DNA sequence: TGTGCCAGCAGGGAGACAGGGCCTGGGGACACCATATATTTT. It yields the protein CASRETGPGDTIYF.